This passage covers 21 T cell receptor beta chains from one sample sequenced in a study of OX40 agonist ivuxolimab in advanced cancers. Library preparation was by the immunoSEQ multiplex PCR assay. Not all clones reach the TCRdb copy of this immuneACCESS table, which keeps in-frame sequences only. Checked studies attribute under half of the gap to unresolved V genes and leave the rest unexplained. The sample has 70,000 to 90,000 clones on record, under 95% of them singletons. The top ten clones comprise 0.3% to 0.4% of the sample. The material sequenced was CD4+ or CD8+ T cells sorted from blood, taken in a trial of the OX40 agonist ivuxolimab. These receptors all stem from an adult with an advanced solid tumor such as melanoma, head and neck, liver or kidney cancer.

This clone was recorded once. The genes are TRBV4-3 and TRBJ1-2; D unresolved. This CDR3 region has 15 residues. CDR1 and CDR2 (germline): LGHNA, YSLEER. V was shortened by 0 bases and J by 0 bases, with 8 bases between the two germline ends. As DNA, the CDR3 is TGCGCCAGCAGCCAAGATTGGCAGTCTAACTATGGCTACACCTTC. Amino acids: CASSQDWQSNYGYTF.

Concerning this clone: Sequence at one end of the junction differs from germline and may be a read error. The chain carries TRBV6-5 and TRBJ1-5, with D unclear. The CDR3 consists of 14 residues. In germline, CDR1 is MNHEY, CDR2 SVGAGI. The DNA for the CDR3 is TGTGCCAGCAGTTACTCGATGAGGTATCAACCCCAGCATTTT. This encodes CASSYSMRYQPQHF.

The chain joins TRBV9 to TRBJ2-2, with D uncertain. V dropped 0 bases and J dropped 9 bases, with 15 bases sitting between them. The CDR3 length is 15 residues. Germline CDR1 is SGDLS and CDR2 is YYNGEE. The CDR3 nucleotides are TGTGCCAGCAGCGTAGGGCCCCCGTCTCTCCGGGAGCTGTTTTTT. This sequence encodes CASSVGPPSLRELFF.

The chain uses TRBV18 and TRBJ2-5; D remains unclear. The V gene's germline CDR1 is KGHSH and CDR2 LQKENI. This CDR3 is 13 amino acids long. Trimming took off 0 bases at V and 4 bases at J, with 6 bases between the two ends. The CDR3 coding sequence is TGTGCCAGCTCACCACCGGTGGGAGAGACCCAGTACTTC. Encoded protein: CASSPPVGETQYF.

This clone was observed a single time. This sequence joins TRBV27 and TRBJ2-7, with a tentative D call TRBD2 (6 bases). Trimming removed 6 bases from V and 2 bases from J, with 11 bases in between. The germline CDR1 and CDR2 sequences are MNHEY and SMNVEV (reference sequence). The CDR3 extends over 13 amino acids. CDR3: CASSILATYEQYF. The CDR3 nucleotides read TGTGCCAGCAGCATACTAGCCACCTACGAGCAGTACTTC.

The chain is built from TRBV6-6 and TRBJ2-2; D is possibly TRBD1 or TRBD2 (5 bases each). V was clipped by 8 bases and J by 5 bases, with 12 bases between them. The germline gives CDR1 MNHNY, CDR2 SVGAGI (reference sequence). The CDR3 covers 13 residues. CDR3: CASQNGGTGELFF. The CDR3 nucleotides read TGTGCCAGCCAGAATGGGGGAACCGGGGAGCTGTTTTTT.

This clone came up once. Here the CDR3 reads CASSLGPGRSTNEKLFF. CDR3 coding DNA: TGTGCCAGCAGTTTAGGGCCAGGGAGGTCTACTAATGAAAAACTGTTTTTT. The J gene is TRBJ1-4, the V gene TRBV28; a weak D match, TRBD1 (5 bases). Trimming shortened V by 2 bases and J by 2 bases, and 15 bases separated the two germline ends. The CDR3 sequence is 17 residues long. CDR1 is MDHEN, CDR2 SYDVKM, per germline.

The CDR3 DNA is TGTGCCAGTACCCGTACAGGGGTACAGTTTAGCAATCAGCCCCAGCATTTT. This translates into CASTRTGVQFSNQPQHF. The rearrangement joins TRBV19 to TRBJ1-5, with 7 bases lining up with TRBD1. Germline V gene data show CDR1 as LNHDA and CDR2 as SQIVND (reference sequence). V trimming: 7 bases; J trimming: 0 bases; junction bases outside the gene matches: 12. The CDR3 loop spans 17 amino acids.

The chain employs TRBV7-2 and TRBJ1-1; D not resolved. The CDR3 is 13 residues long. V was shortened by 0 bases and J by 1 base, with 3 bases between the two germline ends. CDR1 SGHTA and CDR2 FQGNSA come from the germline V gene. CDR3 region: CASSLAENTEAFF. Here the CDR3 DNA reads TGTGCCAGCAGCTTAGCCGAGAACACTGAAGCTTTCTTT.

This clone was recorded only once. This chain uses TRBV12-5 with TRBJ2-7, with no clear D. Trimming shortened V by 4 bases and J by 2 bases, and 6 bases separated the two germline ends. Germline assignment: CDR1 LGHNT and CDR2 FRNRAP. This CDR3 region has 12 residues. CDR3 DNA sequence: TGTGCTAGTGGTTCTAGTACCTACGAGCAGTACTTC. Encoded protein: CASGSSTYEQYF.

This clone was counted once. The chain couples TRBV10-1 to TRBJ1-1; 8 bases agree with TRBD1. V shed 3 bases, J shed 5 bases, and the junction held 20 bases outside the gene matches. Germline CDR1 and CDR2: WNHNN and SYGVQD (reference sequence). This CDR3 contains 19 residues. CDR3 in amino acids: CASSEGTPGQGLERTEAFF. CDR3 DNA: TGCGCCAGCAGTGAAGGGACGCCCGGACAGGGTCTTGAAAGGACTGAAGCTTTCTTT.

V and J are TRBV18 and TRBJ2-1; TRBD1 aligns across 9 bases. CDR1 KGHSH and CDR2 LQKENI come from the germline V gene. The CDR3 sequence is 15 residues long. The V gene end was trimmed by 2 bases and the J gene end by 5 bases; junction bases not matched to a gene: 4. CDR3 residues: CASSPRQGVNNEQFF. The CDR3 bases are TGTGCCAGCTCACCAAGACAGGGGGTTAACAATGAGCAGTTCTTC.

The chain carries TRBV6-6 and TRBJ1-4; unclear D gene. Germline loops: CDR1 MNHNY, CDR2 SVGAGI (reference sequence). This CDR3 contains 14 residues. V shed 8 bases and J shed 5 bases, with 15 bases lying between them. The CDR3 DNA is TGTGCCAGCGGCGCGGGAGGCGGAAATGAAAAACTGTTTTTT. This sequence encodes CASGAGGGNEKLFF.

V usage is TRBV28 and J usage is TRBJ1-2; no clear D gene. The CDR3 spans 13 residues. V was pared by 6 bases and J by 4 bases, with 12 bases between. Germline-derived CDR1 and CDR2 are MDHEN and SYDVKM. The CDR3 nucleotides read TGTGCCAGCAGGCCCCTTAGCGTCTATGGCTACACCTTC. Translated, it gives CASRPLSVYGYTF.

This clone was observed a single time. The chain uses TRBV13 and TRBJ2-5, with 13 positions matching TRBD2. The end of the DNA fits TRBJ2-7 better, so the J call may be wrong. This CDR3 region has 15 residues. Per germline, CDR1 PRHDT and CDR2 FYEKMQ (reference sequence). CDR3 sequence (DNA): TGTGCCAGCAGCCAACTAGCGGGAGGGCCTGACGAGCAGTACTTC. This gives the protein CASSQLAGGPDEQYF.

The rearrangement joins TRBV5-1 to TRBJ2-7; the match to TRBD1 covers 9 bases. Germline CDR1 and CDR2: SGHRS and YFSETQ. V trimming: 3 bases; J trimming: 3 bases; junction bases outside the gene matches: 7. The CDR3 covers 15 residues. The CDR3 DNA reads TGCGCCAGCAGCTCCTCGACAGGGGGGAGCTACGAGCAGTACTTC. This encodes CASSSSTGGSYEQYF.

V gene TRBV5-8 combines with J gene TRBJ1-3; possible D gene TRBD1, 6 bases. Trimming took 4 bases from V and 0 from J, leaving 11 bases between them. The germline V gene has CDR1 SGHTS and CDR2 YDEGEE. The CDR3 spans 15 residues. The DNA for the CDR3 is TGTGCCAGCAGCAGGACAGCATACTCTGGAAACACCATATATTTT. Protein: CASSRTAYSGNTIYF.

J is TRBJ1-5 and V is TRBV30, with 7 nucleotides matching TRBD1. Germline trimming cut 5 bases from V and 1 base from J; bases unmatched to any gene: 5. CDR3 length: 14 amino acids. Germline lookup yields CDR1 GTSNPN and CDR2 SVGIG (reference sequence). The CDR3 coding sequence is TGTGCCTGGGCTGGGACAGCCAGCAATCAGCCCCAGCATTTT. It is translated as CAWAGTASNQPQHF.

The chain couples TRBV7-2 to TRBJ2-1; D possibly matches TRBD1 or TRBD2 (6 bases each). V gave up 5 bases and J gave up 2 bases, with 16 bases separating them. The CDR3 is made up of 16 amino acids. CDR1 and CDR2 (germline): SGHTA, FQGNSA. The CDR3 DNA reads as TGTGCCAGCAGCCGTAGTACAGGGACTCCCTACAATGAGCAGTTCTTC. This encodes CASSRSTGTPYNEQFF.

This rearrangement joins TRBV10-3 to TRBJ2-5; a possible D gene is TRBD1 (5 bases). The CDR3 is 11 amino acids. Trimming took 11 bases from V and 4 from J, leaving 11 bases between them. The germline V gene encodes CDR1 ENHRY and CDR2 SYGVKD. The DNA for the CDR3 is TGTGCCGCTGGACAATCAGAGACCCAGTACTTC. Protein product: CAAGQSETQYF.

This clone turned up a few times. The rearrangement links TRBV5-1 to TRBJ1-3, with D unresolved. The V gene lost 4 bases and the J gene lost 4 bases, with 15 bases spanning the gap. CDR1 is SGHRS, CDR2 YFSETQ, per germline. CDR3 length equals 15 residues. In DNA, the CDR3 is TGCGCCAGCAGCGGCGACCCGAGCTCCGGAAACACCATATATTTT. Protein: CASSGDPSSGNTIYF.